Listed below are T cell receptor beta chains from one sample, sequenced in a study of blood T cell repertoires in COVID-19. The protocol was immunoSEQ multiplex PCR, while the TCRdb copy is restricted to in-frame clones and leaves out a portion. The sample consists of 150,000 or so clones, approximately 90% of them appearing once. The specimen was PBMCs or T cells enriched from blood (not recorded which). The receptor set was obtained from a woman aged 35 to 49 who had been exposed to COVID-19. Each CDR3 is given with its conserved first and last residue. Fields, in order: V gene, clone size, D gene, J gene, CDR3 DNA, CDR3 protein. A D gene is named only where the DNA matches it firmly. Some rows have no size entry. The others give once, few or many, or a class for an expanded clone.

V gene: TRBV10-2; clone size: few; D gene: -; J gene: TRBJ2-2; CDR3 DNA: TGCGCCAGCAATAGTCAGGCCGGGGAGCTGTTTTTT; CDR3 protein: CASNSQAGELFF
V gene: TRBV5-1; clone size: -; D gene: -; J gene: TRBJ2-7; CDR3 DNA: TGCGCCAGCAGTCCCGGGACAACTAGCTCCTACGAGCAGTACTTC; CDR3 protein: CASSPGTTSSYEQYF
V gene: TRBV5-4; clone size: -; D gene: -; J gene: TRBJ2-2; CDR3 DNA: TGTGCCAGCAGCTTGGGAGAGACGCATAGAGGCGCGAACACCGGGGAGCTGTTTTTT; CDR3 protein: CASSLGETHRGANTGELFF
V gene: TRBV19; clone size: -; D gene: TRBD1; J gene: TRBJ1-1; CDR3 DNA: TGTGCCAGTACGACAGGGGGTAGAACTGAAGCTTTCTTT; CDR3 protein: CASTTGGRTEAFF
V gene: TRBV10-1; clone size: once; D gene: TRBD1; J gene: TRBJ2-3; CDR3 DNA: TGCGCCAGCAGTGACGGAGGCCAAAACGACAGGGGTGGCACAGATACGCAGTATTTT; CDR3 protein: CASSDGGQNDRGGTDTQYF
V gene: TRBV5-4; clone size: -; D gene: TRBD2; J gene: TRBJ2-1; CDR3 DNA: TGTGCCAGCAGCGTCGGGACTAGCGGGAGGGCCGGGCTAGGTCATGAGCAGTTCTTC; CDR3 protein: CASSVGTSGRAGLGHEQFF
V gene: TRBV18; clone size: -; D gene: -; J gene: TRBJ1-2; CDR3 DNA: TGTGCCAGCTCACCAGGAGTGCCAGAGGCCTATGGCTACACCTTC; CDR3 protein: CASSPGVPEAYGYTF
V gene: TRBV7-9; clone size: -; D gene: -; J gene: TRBJ2-6; CDR3 DNA: TGTGCCAGCAGACGAGACTCTGGGGCCAACGTCCTGACTTTC; CDR3 protein: CASRRDSGANVLTF
V gene: TRBV5-4; clone size: -; D gene: TRBD1; J gene: TRBJ1-2; CDR3 DNA: TGTGCCAGCAGCGGACAGGGGTGGTATGGCTACACCTTC; CDR3 protein: CASSGQGWYGYTF
V gene: TRBV19; clone size: -; D gene: TRBD2; J gene: TRBJ2-7; CDR3 DNA: TGTGCCAGTAGTATCAGACTAGCGCCTAACTACGAGCAGTACTTC; CDR3 protein: CASSIRLAPNYEQYF
V gene: TRBV9; clone size: -; D gene: -; J gene: TRBJ2-5; CDR3 DNA: TGTGCCAGCAGCGTACAGGGGAGTCAAGAGACCCAGTACTTC; CDR3 protein: CASSVQGSQETQYF
V gene: TRBV7-2; clone size: -; D gene: TRBD1; J gene: TRBJ1-1; CDR3 DNA: TGTGCCAGCAGTTCCGGGACAGGGGGAGGTACTGAAGCTTTCTTT; CDR3 protein: CASSSGTGGGTEAFF
V gene: TRBV5-1; clone size: -; D gene: -; J gene: TRBJ2-1; CDR3 DNA: TGCGCCAGCAGCTTACGTTACAGCGGGCCCTCTTCCTACAATGAGCAGTTCTTC; CDR3 protein: CASSLRYSGPSSYNEQFF
V gene: TRBV6-2/TRBV6-3; clone size: many; D gene: TRBD1; J gene: TRBJ1-2; CDR3 DNA: TGTGCCAGCAGCTTAGACAGGGCGTTGCATGGCTACACCTTC; CDR3 protein: CASSLDRALHGYTF
V gene: TRBV28; clone size: -; D gene: TRBD1; J gene: TRBJ2-5; CDR3 DNA: TGTGCCAGCAGTTCCAGACAGGGTGAGCTCCAAGAGACCCAGTACTTC; CDR3 protein: CASSSRQGELQETQYF
V gene: TRBV19; clone size: once; D gene: -; J gene: TRBJ1-5; CDR3 DNA: TGTGCCAGTAGTAGCAGCAGGGTAGGTGGCAATCAGCCCCAGCATTTT; CDR3 protein: CASSSSRVGGNQPQHF
V gene: TRBV7-2; clone size: -; D gene: -; J gene: TRBJ2-7; CDR3 DNA: TGTGCCAGCAGCTTTACAGGGCACTACGAGCAGTACTTC; CDR3 protein: CASSFTGHYEQYF
V gene: TRBV6-1; clone size: -; D gene: -; J gene: TRBJ2-1; CDR3 DNA: TGTGCCAGCAGTGTTCTAGTTGGACTCCCCGACCCGAGCTCCTACAATGAGCAGTTCTTC; CDR3 protein: CASSVLVGLPDPSSYNEQFF
V gene: TRBV5-1; clone size: once; D gene: TRBD2; J gene: TRBJ2-3; CDR3 DNA: TGCGCCAGCAGCTCGGGACTAGCACAAGATACGCAGTATTTT; CDR3 protein: CASSSGLAQDTQYF